The clone carrying this T cell receptor (beta chain) was seen once. Its antigen is currently unknown. CDR1 and CDR2 (germline): MGHRA, YSYEKL. Losses at the gene ends were 1 base for V and 7 bases for J; bases not matched to a gene: 4. The CDR3 sequence is 15 residues long. Every participating donor gave one draw, a heparinised blood sample averaging about 100 mL. Expressed TCRB transcripts were sequenced because the isolated RNA had all been reverse transcribed beforehand. Clones were read by immunoSEQ multiplex PCR, and TCRdb kept only the in-frame ones, dropping some. The data hold around 650,000 clones, with approximately 13% observed a single time. The data were taken from a study of beta chain features in type 1 diabetes. About the study: Across all samples, approximately 99 million sorted cells were examined.

General observations from the study: Diminished insertions and augmented deletions at VDJ junctions characterized type 1 diabetes patients. A moderate, significant TCRB CDR3 shortening appeared in type 1 diabetes across four CD4+ subsets. Healthy donors had naive, central memory and Treg TCRB repertoires that appeared less similar than those seen among patients.

This clonotype originated in a man younger than 40 with type 1 diabetes. The sequenced sample consisted of naive CD4+ T cells from blood. This chain uses TRBV4-1 with TRBJ1-5, with 10 bases lining up with TRBD1. For the CDR3, the DNA is TGCGCCAGCAGCCAAGGACAGGGGGCGGGACAGCCCCAGCATTTT. Encoded protein: CASSQGQGAGQPQHF.